The TCR beta chain described here comes from a study of CD8+ T cells in alopecia areata. Points from the study as a whole: The study also sequences resident alphabeta T cells of normal skin in scalp samples.

RNA was isolated and reverse transcribed to cDNA, the sequencing template. Some clones are missing from TCRdb's copy, which holds only in-frame ones; the method was immunoSEQ multiplex PCR. In the table there are about 180,000 clones, almost 65% of which are singletons. CDR1 is LGHNA and CDR2 is YSLEER in the germline V gene. The CDR3 consists of 15 residues. Trimming cost V 1 base and J 4 bases, with 11 bases left between them. As to this clone: Its matching antigen is unknown.

The genes are TRBV4-3 and TRBJ1-3; possibly TRBD1 for D (5 bases). The sample here was CD4+ T cells sorted from blood, taken at week 0. The receptor was isolated from a human donor with alopecia areata. This chain's CDR3 is CASSQVSQGGNTIYF. CDR3 nucleotides: TGCGCCAGCAGCCAAGTTAGTCAGGGCGGAAACACCATATATTTT.